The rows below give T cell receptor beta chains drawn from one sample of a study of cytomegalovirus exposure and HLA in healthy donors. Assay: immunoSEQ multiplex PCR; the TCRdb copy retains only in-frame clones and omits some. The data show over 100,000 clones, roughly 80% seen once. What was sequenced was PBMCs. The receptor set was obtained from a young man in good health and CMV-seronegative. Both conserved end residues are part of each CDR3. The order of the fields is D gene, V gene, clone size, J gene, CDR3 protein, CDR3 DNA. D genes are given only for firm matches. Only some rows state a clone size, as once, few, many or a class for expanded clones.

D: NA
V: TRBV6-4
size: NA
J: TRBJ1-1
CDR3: CASSSGVLPYAEAFF
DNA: TGTGCCAGCAGCTCAGGGGTTCTCCCCTATGCTGAAGCTTTCTTT

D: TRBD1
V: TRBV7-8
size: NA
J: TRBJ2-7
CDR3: CASSLGDRGTSYEQYF
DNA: TGTGCCAGCAGCTTAGGAGACAGGGGAACCTCCTACGAGCAGTACTTC

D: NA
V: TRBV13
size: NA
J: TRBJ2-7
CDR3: CASSPNRVVYEQYF
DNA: TGTGCCAGCAGCCCCAACAGGGTGGTGTACGAGCAGTACTTC

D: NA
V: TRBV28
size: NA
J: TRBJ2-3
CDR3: CASSYPRRVSSDTQYF
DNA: TGTGCCAGCAGTTACCCCCGCAGGGTGAGTTCAGATACGCAGTATTTT

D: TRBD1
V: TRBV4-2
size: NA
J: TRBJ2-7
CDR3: CASSQDGTGDYEQYF
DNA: TGTGCCAGCAGCCAAGATGGGACAGGAGATTACGAGCAGTACTTC

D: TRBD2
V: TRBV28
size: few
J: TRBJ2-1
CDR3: CASNSGGRYNEQFF
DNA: TGTGCCAGCAACTCGGGGGGGCGCTACAATGAGCAGTTCTTC

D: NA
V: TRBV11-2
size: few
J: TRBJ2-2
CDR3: CASSENILTGELFF
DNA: TGTGCCAGCAGCGAAAACATTCTCACCGGGGAGCTGTTTTTT

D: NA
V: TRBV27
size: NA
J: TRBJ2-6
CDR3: CATAIYSGANVLTF
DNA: TGTGCCACCGCCATCTATTCTGGGGCCAACGTCCTGACTTTC

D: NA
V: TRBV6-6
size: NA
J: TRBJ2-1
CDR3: CASSLSHNEQFF
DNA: TGTGCCAGCAGCCTATCTCACAATGAGCAGTTCTTC

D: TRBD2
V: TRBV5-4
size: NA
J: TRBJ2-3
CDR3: CASSLELMRGSSTDTQYF
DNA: TGTGCCAGCAGCTTGGAATTGATGCGGGGGTCTAGCACAGATACGCAGTATTTT

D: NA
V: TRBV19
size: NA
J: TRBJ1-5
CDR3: CASSIFAAGHSNQPQHF
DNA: TGTGCCAGTAGTATTTTCGCGGCAGGACATAGCAATCAGCCCCAGCATTTT

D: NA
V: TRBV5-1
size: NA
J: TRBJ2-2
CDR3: CASSWGGLTRGPGTGELFF
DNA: TGCGCCAGCAGCTGGGGGGGCCTTACGCGGGGGCCGGGCACCGGGGAGCTGTTTTTT

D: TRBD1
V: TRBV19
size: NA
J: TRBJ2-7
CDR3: CASSSRDRDPYEQYF
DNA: TGTGCCAGTAGTTCCCGGGACAGGGACCCCTACGAGCAGTACTTC

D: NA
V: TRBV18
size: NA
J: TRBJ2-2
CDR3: CASHRDETGELFF
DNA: TGTGCCAGCCACAGGGATGAAACCGGGGAGCTGTTTTTT

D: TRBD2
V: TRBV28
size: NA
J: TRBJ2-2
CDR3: CASSGGGVGELFF
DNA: TGTGCCAGCAGCGGCGGGGGTGTCGGGGAGCTGTTTTTT

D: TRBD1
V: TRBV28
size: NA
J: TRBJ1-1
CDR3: CASSRQGAHTEAFF
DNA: TGTGCCAGCAGTAGACAGGGGGCTCACACTGAAGCTTTCTTT

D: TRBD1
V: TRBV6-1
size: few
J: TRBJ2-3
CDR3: CASSVGQGADTQYF
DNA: TGTGCCAGCAGTGTCGGACAGGGGGCAGATACGCAGTATTTT

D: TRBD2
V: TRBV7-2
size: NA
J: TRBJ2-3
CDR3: CASSSQRGGSDTQYF
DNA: TGTGCCAGCAGCTCTCAGCGGGGGGGGTCAGATACGCAGTATTTT

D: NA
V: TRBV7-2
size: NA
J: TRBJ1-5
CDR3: CASSLEAQRTQPQHF
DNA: TGTGCCAGCAGCTTAGAGGCGCAGCGGACGCAGCCCCAGCATTTT

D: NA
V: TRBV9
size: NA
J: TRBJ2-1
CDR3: CASSARDIADSPYNEQFF
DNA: TGTGCCAGCAGCGCCAGAGATATCGCCGACAGTCCCTACAATGAGCAGTTCTTC

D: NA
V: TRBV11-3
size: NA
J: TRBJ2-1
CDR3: CASSLGGGSYNEQFF
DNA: TGTGCCAGCAGCTTAGGAGGGGGCTCCTACAATGAGCAGTTCTTC

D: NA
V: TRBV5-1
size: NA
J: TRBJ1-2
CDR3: CASSLEGLNGYTF
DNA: TGCGCCAGCAGCTTGGAAGGACTAAATGGCTACACCTTC

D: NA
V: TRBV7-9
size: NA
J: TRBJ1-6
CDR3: CASRPRESSYNSPLHF
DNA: TGTGCCAGCAGGCCGAGGGAGAGCTCCTATAATTCACCCCTCCACTTT

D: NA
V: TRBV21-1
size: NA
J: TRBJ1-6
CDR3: CASSKTRWDRDDSPLHF
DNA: TGTGCCAGCAGCAAAACCCGTTGGGACAGGGACGATTCACCCCTCCACTTT

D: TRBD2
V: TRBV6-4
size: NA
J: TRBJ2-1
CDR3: CASSPLAGTYNEQFF
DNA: TGTGCCAGCAGTCCACTAGCGGGGACCTACAATGAGCAGTTCTTC